These 25 T cell receptor beta chains share one sample of origin, sequenced in a study of T cells in Graves' hyperthyroidism and ophthalmopathy (dated by TCRdb to the late 2010s). The library was prepared using multiplex PCR. The reads were generated on an Illumina HiSeq 2000. Amplification of TCR beta CDR3 regions was carried out from RNA transcripts. For the first round of RT-PCR on the TCR CDR3, the HTBI primer set was used together with the Qiagen OneStep RT-PCR kit. TCRdb reworked the public reads: Q25 trimming with fastp, MiXCR clone assembly, productive beta chains retained. Entries that share a CDR3 protein sequence are merged under the most common genes and DNA. This sample is represented by 700,000 or so distinct CDR3 sequences; approximately 16% of them were singletons. The ten largest clones add up to around 8.1% of the sample. Sequenced sample: blood. These receptors all stem from a man younger than 35 with Graves' hyperthyroidism.

CDR3: CASSLAGEYTEAFF. The DNA for the CDR3 is TGTGCCAGCTCACTCGCAGGGGAATACACTGAAGCTTTCTTT. The rearrangement uses TRBV18 and TRBJ1-1; D is perhaps TRBD1 (6 bases). This CDR3 region has 14 residues. The germline CDR1 and CDR2 sequences are KGHSH and LQKENI. Deletions cut 4 bases from V and 3 bases from J, with 12 bases between.

This clonotype was seen only a few times. The rearrangement links TRBV5-1 to TRBJ2-1; D not certain. The V end lost 0 bases, the J end lost 0 bases, and 10 bases lay between the germline ends. Germline loops: CDR1 SGHRS, CDR2 YFSETQ. This CDR3 comprises 16 residues. The CDR3 protein is CASSLGSYSSYNEQFF. In DNA, the CDR3 is TGCGCCAGCAGCTTGGGGTCCTACAGCTCCTACAATGAGCAGTTCTTC.

Many counts were recorded for this clonotype. The J gene is TRBJ1-5, the V gene TRBV12-3 or TRBV12-4, with 7 bases that match TRBD1. The CDR3 has 18 amino acids. The V gene end was trimmed by 3 bases and the J gene end by 3 bases; junction bases not matched to a gene: 14. CDR3 sequence: CASSLDDRAIRHNQPQHF. CDR3 DNA: TGTGCCAGCAGTTTGGACGACAGGGCCATAAGACACAATCAGCCCCAGCATTTT.

A few counts support this clonotype. This rearrangement joins TRBV29-1 to TRBJ2-5, with D possibly matching TRBD2 (6 bases). V lost 7 bases, J lost 4 bases, and 16 bases lay in between. Germline V gives CDR1 SQVTM, CDR2 ANQGSEA. The CDR3 sequence is 13 residues long. CDR3 DNA: TGCAGCGCCGAATCCGGGAGAGGAGAGACCCAGTACTTC. This translates into CSAESGRGETQYF.

Turning to this clonotype: This clone may be a read error of a much larger clone one base away. The chain couples TRBV7-9 to TRBJ2-7, with TRBD1 identical over 9 bases. This CDR3 region has 15 residues. The germline gives CDR1 SEHNR, CDR2 FQNEAQ (reference sequence). CDR3 region: CAGSHTGQGAYEQYF. DNA of the CDR3: TGTGCCGGCAGCCACACGGGACAGGGCGCCTACGAGCAGTACTTC.

This clonotype showed up many times. The chain links TRBV2 to TRBJ2-7; D uncertain. Trimming cost V 0 bases and J 4 bases, with 7 bases left between them. The CDR3 sequence is 13 residues long. Per germline, CDR1 SNHLY and CDR2 FYNNEI. CDR3 sequence (DNA): TGTGCCAGCAGTGAAGCCTCCAGATACGAGCAGTACTTC. This gives the protein CASSEASRYEQYF.

The chain uses TRBV5-1 and TRBJ2-3; 7 positions agree with TRBD2. Germline V gives CDR1 SGHRS, CDR2 YFSETQ. The ends lost 4 bases at V and 4 bases at J; junction bases unmatched: 12. The CDR3 has 16 amino acids. CDR3 sequence reads: CASSQAREGGADTQYF. Here the CDR3 DNA reads TGCGCCAGCAGCCAAGCGAGGGAGGGAGGCGCAGATACGCAGTATTTT. Based on the CDR3 plus reference TRBV5-1 and TRBJ2-3, the full variable domain is KAGVTQTPRYLIKTRGQQVTLSCSPISGHRSVSWYQQTPGQGLQFLFEYFSETQRNKGNFPGRFSGRQFSNSRSEMNVSTLELGDSALYLCASSQAREGGADTQYFGPGTRLTVL.

The sample holds many counts of this clonotype. This chain connects TRBV28 to TRBJ1-1; 8 nucleotides match TRBD1. CDR3 size: 13 residues. J was trimmed by 4 bases and V by 5 bases; bases with no gene match: 3. Germline V gives CDR1 MDHEN, CDR2 SYDVKM. The CDR3 DNA sequence: TGTGCCAGCAGTATAACAGGGGGCACTGAAGCTTTCTTT. Translated, it gives CASSITGGTEAFF. Combining the CDR3 with reference TRBV28 and TRBJ1-1 gives the whole variable domain DVKVTQSSRYLVKRTGEKVFLECVQDMDHENMFWYRQDPGLGLRLIYFSYDVKMKEKGDIPEGYSVSREKKERFSLILESASTNQTSMYLCASSITGGTEAFFGQGTRLTVV.

Many counts were recorded for this clonotype. The V and J genes are TRBV28 and TRBJ1-4; TRBD1 is a possible D gene (5 bases). The germline V gene has CDR1 MDHEN and CDR2 SYDVKM. This CDR3 comprises 15 residues. V lost 5 bases and J 0 bases, leaving 10 bases between the germline ends. CDR3 region: CASSGTVATNEKLFF. The CDR3 DNA reads TGTGCCAGCAGTGGGACCGTTGCAACTAATGAAAAACTGTTTTTT. Full variable domain (outside the CDR3, taken from reference TRBV28 and TRBJ1-4): DVKVTQSSRYLVKRTGEKVFLECVQDMDHENMFWYRQDPGLGLRLIYFSYDVKMKEKGDIPEGYSVSREKKERFSLILESASTNQTSMYLCASSGTVATNEKLFFGSGTQLSVL.

This clonotype was recorded at least ten times. The V call is TRBV28, the J call TRBJ2-7; the D gene is possibly TRBD2 (6 bases). Trimming stripped 5 bases from V and 2 bases from J, with 16 bases between. Germline V gene data show CDR1 as MDHEN and CDR2 as SYDVKM. This CDR3 has 15 residues. CDR3 loop: CASSAGGTSTYEQYF. CDR3 sequence (DNA): TGTGCCAGCAGTGCCGGTGGGACTTCAACCTACGAGCAGTACTTC.

This clonotype was counted at least ten times. The chain uses TRBV28 and TRBJ1-1; tentatively, D is TRBD1 (6 bases). The CDR3 loop spans 14 amino acids. Trimming removed 4 bases at V and 0 bases at J, with 9 bases between. CDR1 and CDR2 from the germline V gene are MDHEN and SYDVKM. CDR3 nucleotides: TGTGCCAGCAGTTCAGGGGATCTGAACACTGAAGCTTTCTTT. Its translation: CASSSGDLNTEAFF.

This clonotype occurred many times. The chain joins TRBV6-2 or TRBV6-3 to TRBJ2-3; D is perhaps TRBD2 (5 bases). This CDR3 comprises 11 residues. In germline, CDR1 is MNHEY, CDR2 SVGEGT. V was shortened by 5 bases and J by 6 bases, with 6 bases between the two germline ends. The DNA of the CDR3 is TGTGCCAGCAGTAGAGGGGATACGCAGTATTTT. Translation: CASSRGDTQYF.

The gene calls are TRBV6-2 or TRBV6-3 and TRBJ2-1; 9 bases fit TRBD1. The V gene end was trimmed by 6 bases and the J gene end by 10 bases; junction bases not matched to a gene: 10. CDR1 and CDR2 from the germline V gene are MNHEY and SVGEGT. The CDR3 is 14 residues long. Written as DNA, the CDR3 is TGTGCCAGCAGGCCGGGACAGGGTATTTGGGAGCAGTTCTTC. It translates to CASRPGQGIWEQFF.

This clonotype was observed many times. The chain has TRBV3-1 and TRBJ1-2; D unclear. V gave up 6 bases and J gave up 6 bases, with 23 bases separating them. CDR1 LGHDT and CDR2 YNNKEL come from the germline V gene (reference sequence). The CDR3 runs to 16 residues. CDR3 in DNA: TGTGCCAGCAGTGCCATTTCGGGCAACCAAGAGAATGGCTACACCTTC. Its protein product is CASSAISGNQENGYTF.

This clonotype was counted many times. V and J are TRBV2 and TRBJ2-1, with D possibly TRBD1 on 6 matching bases. The V and J ends lost 2 bases and 3 bases respectively, with 11 bases between them. This CDR3 has 15 residues. The germline V gene has CDR1 SNHLY and CDR2 FYNNEI. The CDR3, as DNA: TGTGCCAGCAGTGAAAGGGGCAGGGGCTACAATGAGCAGTTCTTC. Residues: CASSERGRGYNEQFF.

This clonotype occurred many times. This sequence joins TRBV28 and TRBJ2-7, with D hard to call. Germline CDR1 and CDR2: MDHEN and SYDVKM. V was trimmed by 4 bases and J by 5 bases, leaving 18 bases between them. There are 15 residues in the CDR3. The CDR3 loop is CASSSPIHMTNEQYF. The CDR3 DNA sequence: TGTGCCAGCAGTTCCCCCATCCATATGACGAACGAGCAGTACTTC.

A remark on this clonotype: With a much larger clone just one base away, this may be a read error. The V gene is TRBV30, the J gene TRBJ2-1; the D is unclear. Germline V gene lookup returns CDR1 GTSNPN and CDR2 SVGIG (reference sequence). The CDR3 totals 11 residues. As DNA, the CDR3 is TGTGCCTGGAGTGTCCCCAATGGGCAGTTCTTC. Amino acid sequence: CAWSVPNGQFF.

The V and J genes are TRBV28 and TRBJ1-1; D not resolved. This CDR3 is 12 amino acids long. Trimming took off 6 bases at V and 10 bases at J, with 15 bases between the two ends. Germline assignment: CDR1 MDHEN and CDR2 SYDVKM. The CDR3 here is CASRSKGDVAFF. The CDR3 DNA is TGTGCCAGCAGGTCAAAGGGAGACGTAGCTTTCTTT.

This clonotype was recorded at least ten times. The chain couples TRBV28 to TRBJ2-7; D unresolved. This CDR3 is built from 17 residues. Trimming pared 7 bases from V and 3 bases from J, leaving 25 bases between. The germline V gene encodes CDR1 MDHEN and CDR2 SYDVKM. CDR3 DNA sequence: TGTGCCAGCACCATTTTTAGGCCAGGACCCGCTCTCTACGAGCAGTACTTC. Protein: CASTIFRPGPALYEQYF.

This clonotype was counted at least ten times. This sequence joins TRBV28 and TRBJ2-7; TRBD2 matches 11 bases. The trim removed 7 bases at V and 1 base at J, leaving 6 bases unmatched. This CDR3 comprises 15 residues. CDR1 is MDHEN, CDR2 SYDVKM, per germline. The CDR3 loop is CASTLAGGRSYEQYF. The CDR3 nucleotides read TGTGCCAGCACTCTAGCGGGAGGAAGGTCCTACGAGCAGTACTTC. Together with reference TRBV28 and TRBJ2-7, the CDR3 gives the full variable domain: DVKVTQSSRYLVKRTGEKVFLECVQDMDHENMFWYRQDPGLGLRLIYFSYDVKMKEKGDIPEGYSVSREKKERFSLILESASTNQTSMYLCASTLAGGRSYEQYFGPGTRLTVT.

This clonotype was detected only a few times. The gene calls are TRBV7-2 and TRBJ2-1, with 12 bases that match TRBD2. The length of the CDR3 is 16 residues. The germline CDR1 and CDR2 sequences are SGHTA and FQGNSA. V lost 2 bases to trimming and J lost 6 bases; unmatched junction nucleotides: 5. CDR3 in DNA: TGTGCCAGCAGCTTACGGCTAGCGGGAGGGGGCAATGAGCAGTTCTTC. This translates into CASSLRLAGGGNEQFF.

A few counts support this clonotype. V gene TRBV3-1 combines with J gene TRBJ2-3; D gene unclear. Germline V lookup: CDR1 LGHDT, CDR2 YNNKEL (reference sequence). This CDR3 is built from 14 residues. V was pared by 3 bases and J by 4 bases, with 11 bases between. The CDR3 loop reads CASSHNEGADTQYF. CDR3 DNA sequence: TGTGCCAGCAGCCACAACGAAGGCGCAGATACGCAGTATTTT.

This clonotype was observed many times. V gene TRBV12-3 or TRBV12-4 combines with J gene TRBJ2-3; D is unresolved. V was cut by 1 base and J by 2 bases, with 7 bases left in between. The CDR3 is made up of 14 amino acids. The CDR3 loop reads CASSLVQSTDTQYF. For the CDR3, the DNA is TGTGCCAGCAGTTTAGTGCAGTCCACAGATACGCAGTATTTT.

This clonotype came up many times. The chain links TRBV20-1 to TRBJ2-1; D is uncertain. Germline loops: CDR1 DFQATT, CDR2 SNEGSKA (reference sequence). The CDR3 totals 14 residues. V was pared by 4 bases and J by 0 bases, with 10 bases between. The CDR3 nucleotides are TGCAGTGCTAAAGGTTACAGCTCCTACAATGAGCAGTTCTTC. Its translation is CSAKGYSSYNEQFF.

At least ten counts were recorded for this clonotype. V is TRBV28 and J is TRBJ2-7, with D perhaps being TRBD1 or TRBD2 (5 bases each). V dropped 6 bases and J dropped 2 bases, with 20 bases sitting between them. The CDR3 is made up of 16 amino acids. Germline V gene lookup returns CDR1 MDHEN and CDR2 SYDVKM. CDR3 sequence (DNA): TGTGCCAGCAGGCGGTTCGGCGCAGGGACGACCTACGAGCAGTACTTC. This sequence encodes CASRRFGAGTTYEQYF.